This T cell receptor beta chain was sequenced in a study of post-analysis software for immune sequencing data. Study summary: Included among the disease courses, which were recorded for the cohort, were relapsing-remitting, secondary progressive and progressive-relapsing multiple sclerosis. Study results and limitations: Versus controls, multiple sclerosis patients showed significantly lower diversity (normalized Chao1). Roughly 5 TRBV segments (TRBV5-6, TRBV5-1 and TRBV20-1 among them) occurred more frequently in patients than in controls. Analysis by F measure revealed that same-batch samples clustered strongly together.

Unique molecular identifiers had been added to the TCR beta cDNA libraries. The authors obtained roughly 0.5 million cDNA molecules from approximately 1 to 10 million T cells. TCRdb processed the PCR reads anew with MiXCR; each CDR3 protein has one entry. Of roughly 870,000 distinct CDR3 sequences listed, about 50% are singletons. A remark on this clonotype: No antigen is known for it.

CDR3 size: 15 residues. Trimming stripped 6 bases from V and 2 bases from J, with 14 bases between. The chain links TRBV12-3 or TRBV12-4 to TRBJ1-5; tentatively, D is TRBD1 (5 bases). The source material was blood. This clonotype was obtained from a girl aged 5-17 years with multiple sclerosis. CDR3 nucleotide sequence: TGTGCCAGCAGGCTCAGGGTTGATGGCAATCAGCCCCAGCATTTT. Protein: CASRLRVDGNQPQHF.